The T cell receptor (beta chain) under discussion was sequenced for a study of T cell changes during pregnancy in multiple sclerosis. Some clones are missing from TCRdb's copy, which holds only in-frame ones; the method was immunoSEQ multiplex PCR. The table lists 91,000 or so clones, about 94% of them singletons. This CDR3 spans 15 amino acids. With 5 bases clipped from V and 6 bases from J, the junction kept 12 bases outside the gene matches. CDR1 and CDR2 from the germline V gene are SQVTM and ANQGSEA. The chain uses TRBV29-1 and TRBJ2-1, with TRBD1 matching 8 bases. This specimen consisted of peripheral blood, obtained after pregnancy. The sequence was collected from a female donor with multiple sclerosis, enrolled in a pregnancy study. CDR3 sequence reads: CSVLSGTGSINEQFF. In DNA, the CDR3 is TGCAGCGTTCTATCCGGGACAGGAAGTATCAATGAGCAGTTCTTC.